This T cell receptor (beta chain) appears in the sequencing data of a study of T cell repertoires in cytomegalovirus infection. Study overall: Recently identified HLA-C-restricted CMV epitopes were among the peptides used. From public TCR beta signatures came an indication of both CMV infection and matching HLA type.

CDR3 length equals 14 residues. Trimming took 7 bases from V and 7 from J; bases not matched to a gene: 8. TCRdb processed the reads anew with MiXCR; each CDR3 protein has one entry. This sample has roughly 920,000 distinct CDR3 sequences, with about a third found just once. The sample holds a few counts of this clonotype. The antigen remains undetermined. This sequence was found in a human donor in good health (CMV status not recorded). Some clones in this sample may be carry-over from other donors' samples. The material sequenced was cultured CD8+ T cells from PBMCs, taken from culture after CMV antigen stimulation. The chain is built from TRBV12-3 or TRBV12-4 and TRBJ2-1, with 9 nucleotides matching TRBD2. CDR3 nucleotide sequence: TGTGCCAGCAACATAGCGGGAGTCGTAAATGAGCAGTTCTTC. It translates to CASNIAGVVNEQFF.